The TCR beta chain described here comes from a study of T cell responses to AZD1222 COVID-19 vaccine. Overall study context: Pooled together were second doses at about 4 or about 12 weeks. Study-wide findings and caveats: Researchers report vaccine-associated CD4 TCRs spanning spike, with dominance at 160-218 and 743-854. Females made up more of the donors, who were largely white British, and clonal diversity may have come out too low. Nearly half of unique spike-specific TCRs reportedly avoided B.1.351 and B.1.1.7 mutated regions.

Note on this clone: Its antigen is not identified.

The repertoire was sequenced with immunoSEQ multiplex PCR; TCRdb's copy has only in-frame clones and lacks some. Of about 110,000 clones in the sample, more than 70% were seen once. The CDR3 consists of 18 residues. Per germline, CDR1 LNHDA and CDR2 SQIVND (reference sequence). V dropped 5 bases and J dropped 0; count of bases not matched to a gene: 12. V is TRBV19 and J is TRBJ1-5, with 8 bases lining up with TRBD1. This TCR came from an adult in good health. Sequences were derived from peripheral blood, sampled on day 0 of AZD1222 vaccination. The CDR3 loop reads CASSSQGARGYSNQPQHF. In DNA form, the CDR3 reads TGTGCCAGTAGTTCTCAGGGGGCAAGGGGATATAGCAATCAGCCCCAGCATTTT.